The 24 T cell receptor beta chains listed next were all sequenced from one sample in a study of cytomegalovirus exposure and HLA in healthy donors. 60 Vbeta and 13 Jbeta primers were used in PCR. Clones were sequenced by immunoSEQ multiplex PCR, and TCRdb holds only the in-frame ones, with some missing. The repertoire holds under 200,000 clones, about 71% seen once, with 1.3% to 1.5% in the top ten. Sequenced: PBMCs. The receptor set was obtained from a man over 45 in good health and CMV-seronegative.

This chain connects TRBV7-3 to TRBJ1-1; 9 bases match TRBD1. With 3 bases clipped from V and 1 base from J, the junction kept 3 bases outside the gene matches. There are 15 residues in the CDR3. CDR1 SGHTA and CDR2 FQGTGA come from the germline V gene. CDR3 coding DNA: TGTGCCAGCAGCTTCACAGGGGGCGCGAACACTGAAGCTTTCTTT. This gives the protein CASSFTGGANTEAFF.

The chain links TRBV18 to TRBJ2-3, with 9 bases fitting TRBD2. V lost 3 bases to trimming and J lost 0 bases; unmatched junction nucleotides: 10. The germline V gene encodes CDR1 KGHSH and CDR2 LQKENI. The CDR3 has 18 residues. CDR3 residues: CASSPLSSGAISTDTQYF. The CDR3 DNA is TGTGCCAGCTCACCGCTATCTAGCGGGGCCATAAGCACAGATACGCAGTATTTT. Drawing the rest from reference TRBV18 and TRBJ2-3, the complete variable domain is NAGVMQNPRHLVRRRGQEARLRCSPMKGHSHVYWYRQLPEEGLKFMVYLQKENIIDESGMPKERFSAEFPKEGPSILRIQQVVRGDSAAYFCASSPLSSGAISTDTQYFGPGTRLTVL.

V is TRBV29-1 and J is TRBJ1-4; D is uncertain. This CDR3 region has 13 residues. The germline CDR1 and CDR2 sequences are SQVTM and ANQGSEA. V lost 5 bases to trimming and J lost 5 bases, with 12 bases between them. Here the CDR3 DNA reads TGCAGCGTTACGAACAGTCAAAATGAAAAACTGTTTTTT. It is translated as CSVTNSQNEKLFF.

This clone was observed a few times. The V call is TRBV18, the J call TRBJ1-1, with TRBD1 identical over 7 bases. V lost 1 base and J lost 7; bases outside the gene matches: 3. The length of the CDR3 is 13 residues. Germline assignment: CDR1 KGHSH and CDR2 LQKENI. The CDR3 is CASSPRQGDEAFF. For the CDR3, the DNA is TGTGCCAGCTCACCACGGCAGGGGGATGAAGCTTTCTTT.

The rearrangement links TRBV11-2 to TRBJ1-2; 7 bases are a match to TRBD1. With V trimmed by 1 base and J by 7 bases, 3 bases remained unmatched. The germline gives CDR1 SGHAT, CDR2 FQNNGV. The CDR3 sequence is 13 residues long. Here the CDR3 DNA reads TGTGCCAGCAGCTTAGGCGACAGGGCTGGCTACACCTTC. Its translation: CASSLGDRAGYTF.

A single count supports this clone. This chain connects TRBV28 to TRBJ2-5, with 11 positions matching TRBD2. Germline V lookup: CDR1 MDHEN, CDR2 SYDVKM. CDR3 size: 16 residues. J lost 5 bases, V lost 4 bases, and 9 bases had no gene match. CDR3 in DNA: TGTGCCAGCAGTTCTGTAGCGGGGGGGCCTCAGGAGACCCAGTACTTC. Its translation is CASSSVAGGPQETQYF.

The chain has TRBV9 and TRBJ2-1, with 7 bases matching TRBD2. Germline V lookup: CDR1 SGDLS, CDR2 YYNGEE. The trim removed 0 bases at V and 3 bases at J, leaving 6 bases unmatched. The CDR3 has 16 residues. The CDR3 bases are TGTGCCAGCAGCGTAGACACGGGGGGTCTCTACAATGAGCAGTTCTTC. Residues: CASSVDTGGLYNEQFF. Together with reference TRBV9 and TRBJ2-1, the CDR3 gives the full variable domain: DSGVTQTPKHLITATGQRVTLRCSPRSGDLSVYWYQQSLDQGLQFLIQYYNGEERAKGNILERFSAQQFPDLHSELNLSSLELGDSALYFCASSVDTGGLYNEQFFGPGTRLTVL.

This clone has a handful of counts. V and J are TRBV19 and TRBJ1-3, with a tentative D call TRBD1 (5 bases). V was pared by 5 bases and J by 1 base, with 12 bases between. Germline V gene data show CDR1 as LNHDA and CDR2 as SQIVND (reference sequence). The CDR3 loop spans 15 amino acids. This CDR3 reads CASSDDRSSGNTIYF. In DNA form, the CDR3 reads TGTGCCAGTAGTGATGACAGATCGTCTGGAAACACCATATATTTT.

This chain uses TRBV6-4 with TRBJ1-5; D remains unclear. V was cut by 4 bases and J by 4 bases, with 8 bases left in between. CDR1 is MRHNA and CDR2 is SNTAGT in the germline V gene. This CDR3 is 13 amino acids long. The CDR3 region is CASSVRENQPQHF. In DNA form, the CDR3 reads TGTGCCAGCAGTGTGAGGGAGAATCAGCCCCAGCATTTT.

This clone has just one count. CDR3 protein: CASSQVRGQGAQRTNEKLFF. Written as DNA, the CDR3 is TGTGCCAGCAGCCAAGTAAGAGGACAGGGGGCGCAAAGGACTAATGAAAAACTGTTTTTT. This chain uses TRBV14 with TRBJ1-4, with 11 bases identical to TRBD1. Germline V gene lookup returns CDR1 SGHDN and CDR2 FVKESK. With 1 base clipped from V and 2 bases from J, the junction kept 12 bases outside the gene matches. The CDR3 has 20 residues.

A few counts support this clone. The rearrangement uses TRBV6-1 and TRBJ1-2; D not certain. The germline V gene encodes CDR1 MNHNS and CDR2 SASEGT. V lost 5 bases and J 5 bases, leaving 18 bases between the germline ends. This CDR3 is built from 15 residues. CDR3 sequence (DNA): TGTGCCAGCAGTCCCGAGGTGACCGTAAGATATGGCTACACCTTC. Residues: CASSPEVTVRYGYTF.

The chain employs TRBV4-1 and TRBJ2-5, with unresolved D. V was shortened by 0 bases and J by 7 bases, with 6 bases between the two germline ends. This CDR3 has 12 amino acids. Per the germline V gene, CDR1 is MGHRA and CDR2 is YSYEKL. DNA of the CDR3: TGCGCCAGCAGCCAAGATTACGGGACCCAGTACTTC. As protein: CASSQDYGTQYF.

The V gene is TRBV6-1, the J gene TRBJ2-2, with TRBD1 matching 8 bases. V lost 3 bases to trimming and J lost 1 base; unmatched junction nucleotides: 16. Germline V CDR1 and CDR2: MNHNS, SASEGT. The CDR3 has 20 residues. The chain's CDR3 is CASSDSGNFGQGWNTGELFF. In DNA, the CDR3 is TGTGCCAGCAGTGATTCCGGGAATTTCGGACAGGGATGGAACACCGGGGAGCTGTTTTTT.

This clone was counted only a few times. The chain carries TRBV5-1 and TRBJ2-7, with D tentatively TRBD1 (5 bases). The CDR3 sequence is 16 residues long. CDR1 SGHRS and CDR2 YFSETQ come from the germline V gene. Trimming took off 0 bases at V and 2 bases at J, with 15 bases between the two ends. The CDR3 is CASSLAVGLGAYEQYF. CDR3 coding DNA: TGCGCCAGCAGCTTGGCCGTAGGGCTAGGGGCCTACGAGCAGTACTTC.

This clone was observed once. The CDR3 protein is CASSLGDRFEAFF. CDR3 bases: TGTGCCAGCAGTTTAGGCGACAGATTTGAAGCTTTCTTT. V and J are TRBV6-5 and TRBJ1-1; D might be TRBD1 (5 bases). The CDR3 runs 13 residues. Germline lookup yields CDR1 MNHEY and CDR2 SVGAGI. Trimming took off 4 bases at V and 7 bases at J, with 13 bases between the two ends.

This clone was found a few times. The V and J genes are TRBV7-6 and TRBJ1-2; 8 bases agree with TRBD1. The length of the CDR3 is 13 residues. V lost 8 bases and J lost 6; bases outside the gene matches: 8. Germline CDR1 and CDR2: SGHVS and FNYEAQ. The CDR3 nucleotides are TGTGCCAGCTGCCCAGGGACAGGCGATGGCTACACCTTC. This codes for CASCPGTGDGYTF.

Comments on this clone: Other DNA sequences in this specimen translate into the identical CDR3. The CDR3 nucleotides read TGTGCCAGCAGCTTAGGCCCTAGCGGGGGTCAAGAGACCCAGTACTTC. Translated, it gives CASSLGPSGGQETQYF. The chain carries TRBV7-2 and TRBJ2-5; TRBD2 agrees at 10 bases. CDR3 length: 16 amino acids. The germline CDR1 and CDR2 sequences are SGHTA and FQGNSA. The V and J ends lost 1 base and 2 bases, in that order; junction bases with no gene match: 4.

The chain is built from TRBV18 and TRBJ2-5; 8 bases are shared with TRBD1. Per germline, CDR1 KGHSH and CDR2 LQKENI. CDR3 size: 14 residues. Unmatched junction bases numbered 3, after V lost 4 bases and J lost 2 bases. The CDR3 sequence is CASSLRQGQETQYF. CDR3 bases: TGTGCCAGCTCACTTCGACAGGGGCAAGAGACCCAGTACTTC.

A note on this clone: A junction boundary mismatches the germline segment, possibly from a read error. The V gene is TRBV7-2, the J gene TRBJ2-7, with 7 bases identical to TRBD2. CDR3 length: 14 amino acids. Germline loops: CDR1 SGHTA, CDR2 FQGNSA. In DNA form, the CDR3 reads TGTGCCAGCAACTTAGGCGGGGGACCCTACGAGCAGTACTTC. Protein sequence: CASNLGGGPYEQYF.

This chain connects TRBV29-1 to TRBJ1-1; D gene uncertain. CDR1 is SQVTM, CDR2 ANQGSEA, per germline. V lost 6 bases and J 1 base, leaving 9 bases between the germline ends. CDR3 length: 12 residues. The CDR3 protein is CSVRLRNTEAFF. In DNA, the CDR3 is TGCAGCGTCCGACTCCGGAACACTGAAGCTTTCTTT.

This chain uses TRBV9 with TRBJ1-2; D unresolved. The CDR3 spans 15 residues. The V gene lost 5 bases and the J gene lost 5 bases, with 19 bases spanning the gap. Germline V gives CDR1 SGDLS, CDR2 YYNGEE. CDR3 bases: TGTGCCAGCAGGGATGTCGGAGGGCGGGGTTATGGCTACACCTTC. It yields the protein CASRDVGGRGYGYTF.

CDR3: CASSRRTGDQPQHF. CDR3 DNA: TGTGCCAGTAGTCGACGAACGGGAGATCAGCCCCAGCATTTT. The chain is built from TRBV19 and TRBJ1-5; D unclear. Germline lookup yields CDR1 LNHDA and CDR2 SQIVND (reference sequence). The V and J ends lost 5 bases and 5 bases respectively, with 13 bases between them. This CDR3 is built from 14 residues.

The chain is built from TRBV9 and TRBJ1-2; no clear D. The CDR3 is 16 amino acids. Deletions cut 0 bases from V and 5 bases from J, with 17 bases between. Germline-derived CDR1 and CDR2 are SGDLS and YYNGEE. The CDR3 sequence: CASSVVRGLQLYGYTF. The DNA for the CDR3 is TGTGCCAGCAGCGTAGTTAGAGGGTTGCAGTTGTATGGCTACACCTTC.

The chain uses TRBV7-8 and TRBJ1-4, with a weak D call TRBD1 (6 bases). Looked up from germline, CDR1 is SGHVS and CDR2 is FQNEAQ. This CDR3 is built from 15 residues. The ends were cut back, 5 bases at V and 7 bases at J, with 17 bases in the middle. The CDR3 nucleotides are TGTGCCAGCAGCGAGAACTACAGGGAGAGTGAAAAACTGTTTTTT. Protein sequence: CASSENYRESEKLFF.